These 8 T cell receptor beta chains share one sample of origin, sequenced in a study of OX40 agonist ivuxolimab in advanced cancers. The data were produced by immunoSEQ multiplex PCR, yet TCRdb's version contains in-frame clones alone and is incomplete. The repertoire has more than 50,000 clones, approximately 89% of them found once; the top ten carry 5.2%. The source was CD4+ or CD8+ T cells sorted from blood, collected in a trial of the OX40 agonist ivuxolimab. Receptors were obtained from an adult with an advanced solid tumor such as melanoma, head and neck, liver or kidney cancer.

This clone is a singleton in its sample. The V gene is TRBV27, the J gene TRBJ1-2; possibly TRBD1 for D (5 bases). V was cut by 2 bases and J by 7 bases, with 14 bases left in between. Germline lookup yields CDR1 MNHEY and CDR2 SMNVEV (reference sequence). The CDR3 runs to 14 residues. The CDR3 DNA reads as TGTGCCAGCAGTTTAGATAGGAGGGGAACTGGCTACACCTTC. It translates to CASSLDRRGTGYTF.

The chain combines TRBV2 with TRBJ2-3; no definite D call. Trimming cost V 5 bases and J 10 bases, with 13 bases left between them. CDR1 is SNHLY and CDR2 is FYNNEI in the germline V gene. The CDR3 extends over 12 amino acids. CDR3 DNA: TGTGCCAGCAGTCTCTATCCGGGCGCGCAGTATTTT. It specifies CASSLYPGAQYF.

V and J are TRBV5-4 and TRBJ1-2, with unresolved D. Trimming left V 1 base short and J 1 base short, with 17 bases between. The CDR3 has 17 amino acids. The germline V gene encodes CDR1 SGHNT and CDR2 YYREEE (reference sequence). CDR3 nucleotide sequence: TGTGCCAGCAGCTTGCGGGTGTCGGGCAAGGATAACTATGGCTACACCTTC. Amino acid sequence: CASSLRVSGKDNYGYTF.

The chain links TRBV5-4 to TRBJ2-1; either TRBD1 or TRBD2 may fit D (6 bases each). The germline V and J ends were trimmed by 1 base and 7 bases, with 12 bases remaining between them. The CDR3 is 14 amino acids. Per the germline V gene, CDR1 is SGHNT and CDR2 is YYREEE (reference sequence). In DNA, the CDR3 is TGTGCCAGCAGCTTGCCGGGGGCTTTGAATGAGCAGTTCTTC. This translates into CASSLPGALNEQFF.

The chain employs TRBV15 and TRBJ2-3; the match to TRBD1 covers 7 bases. Per the germline V gene, CDR1 is LNHNV and CDR2 is YYDKDF (reference sequence). The CDR3 is made up of 14 amino acids. V lost 4 bases and J lost 3; bases outside the gene matches: 4. The CDR3 here is CATSKGGRTDTQYF. CDR3 sequence (DNA): TGTGCCACCAGCAAAGGGGGCAGGACAGATACGCAGTATTTT.

The chain couples TRBV28 to TRBJ1-2; D is uncertain. The CDR3 runs to 13 residues. Germline V gene data show CDR1 as MDHEN and CDR2 as SYDVKM. The V gene lost 4 bases and the J gene lost 5 bases, with 11 bases spanning the gap. The CDR3 reads CASSSAGGYGYTF. CDR3 DNA sequence: TGTGCCAGCAGTTCCGCCGGCGGATATGGCTACACCTTC.

This clone is a singleton in its sample. The rearrangement uses TRBV5-1 and TRBJ1-1; D gene ambiguous. The CDR3 extends over 16 amino acids. The germline V and J ends were trimmed by 4 bases and 1 base, with 17 bases remaining between them. Germline lookup yields CDR1 SGHRS and CDR2 YFSETQ. This CDR3 is CASSLTAISWNTEAFF. CDR3 in DNA: TGCGCCAGCAGCCTCACGGCAATTAGTTGGAACACTGAAGCTTTCTTT.

This chain links TRBV7-2 with TRBJ1-6, with 9 bases identical to TRBD1. CDR1 SGHTA and CDR2 FQGNSA come from the germline V gene. The CDR3 has 15 residues. The junction had 11 bases not matched to a gene; V was cut back by 5 bases and J by 12 bases. CDR3 amino acids: CASSATWDRVRPLHF. The CDR3 DNA reads TGTGCCAGCAGCGCGACGTGGGACAGGGTACGACCCCTCCACTTT.